Below are 28 T cell receptor beta chains sequenced from a single sample in a study of metastatic and nonmetastatic thyroid tumors. MiXCR re-clonotyped the PCR reads for TCRdb. The data contain roughly 45,000 clones, under 4% of them singletons. Patients underwent thyroid surgery, and none had received any treatment before it. The material sequenced was blood. The receptors were gathered from a female donor with papillary thyroid cancer or a benign thyroid nodule (not recorded which). Some clones in this sample may be carry-over from other donors' samples.

A word on this clone: Given the absence of the conserved phenylalanine or tryptophan at the CDR3 end, a read error is likely. The limits of the CDR3 on the DNA are not certain, so only TCRdb's listed CDR3 is given. The chain recombines TRBV12-3 or TRBV12-4 with TRBJ1-2; TRBD1, the table's D call, lacks a check against the DNA. The CDR3 comprises 12 residues, both ends counted. The CDR3 here is CASSLVSRGLSL.

This clone was seen a handful of times. The chain uses TRBV20-1 and TRBJ2-7; TRBD1 aligns across 9 bases. From germline, CDR1 is DFQATT and CDR2 SNEGSKA (reference sequence). V lost 2 bases to trimming and J lost 4 bases; unmatched junction nucleotides: 6. CDR3 length: 14 residues. CDR3 protein: CSARSDRGHYEQYF. CDR3 nucleotides: TGCAGTGCTAGATCGGACAGGGGACATTACGAGCAGTACTTC.

This rearrangement joins TRBV3-1 to TRBJ2-2; D gene unclear. The V and J ends lost 5 bases and 4 bases respectively, with 14 bases between them. This CDR3 is 15 amino acids long. Looked up from germline, CDR1 is LGHDT and CDR2 is YNNKEL (reference sequence). DNA of the CDR3: TGTGCCAGCAGCGTTATTACCGTATGCACCGGGGAGCTGTTTTTT. Translated: CASSVITVCTGELFF.

This clone was seen many times. The chain combines TRBV7-8 with TRBJ2-7; 7 bases fit TRBD1. V shed 3 bases and J 6 bases; nucleotides not matched to a gene: 5. The CDR3 length is 13 residues. The V gene's germline CDR1 is SGHVS and CDR2 FQNEAQ. CDR3 bases: TGTGCCAGCAGCTTCCTGACAGGGCGCGAGCAGTACTTC. Encoded protein: CASSFLTGREQYF.

This clone occurred many times. This sample also contains other DNA sequences that code for the same CDR3. The CDR3 protein is CSVATGKNQPQHF. The CDR3 bases are TGCAGCGTTGCGACAGGGAAAAATCAGCCCCAGCATTTT. The rearrangement uses TRBV29-1 and TRBJ1-5; 7 nucleotides line up with TRBD1. V gave up 4 bases and J gave up 4 bases; unmatched junction bases: 4. The CDR3 length is 13 residues. The germline gives CDR1 SQVTM, CDR2 ANQGSEA.

A few counts support this clone. V and J are TRBV20-1 and TRBJ1-4, with D unresolved. Germline values: CDR1 DFQATT, CDR2 SNEGSKA (reference sequence). This CDR3 has 15 amino acids. Trimming left V 0 bases short and J 7 bases short, with 15 bases between. CDR3 protein: CSAREAREGGEKLFF. CDR3 in DNA: TGCAGTGCTAGAGAAGCAAGGGAAGGAGGTGAAAAACTGTTTTTT.

With regard to this clone: This may arise from a read error, as a much more abundant clone is one base away. V is TRBV2 and J is TRBJ1-1, with TRBD1 matching over 7 bases. The germline gives CDR1 SNHLY, CDR2 FYNNEI. CDR3 size: 12 residues. J was trimmed by 9 bases and V by 6 bases; bases with no gene match: 7. The chain's CDR3 is CASRGDSFQAFF. The CDR3 region has the DNA TGTGCCAGCAGGGGGGACAGCTTTCAAGCTTTCTTT.

The chain couples TRBV7-9 to TRBJ2-5; TRBD2 matches at 7 bases. The germline gives CDR1 SEHNR, CDR2 FQNEAQ (reference sequence). The CDR3 consists of 14 residues. With V trimmed by 6 bases and J by 2 bases, 6 bases remained unmatched. The CDR3: CASRGRGTQETQYF. The CDR3 coding sequence is TGTGCCAGCAGGGGGCGGGGGACTCAAGAGACCCAGTACTTC.

This clone was observed a few times. CDR3 coding DNA: TGTGCCAGCAGCTTAGGGCGCCGTGGAAAGAAGACCCAGTACTTC. Encoded protein: CASSLGRRGKKTQYF. The rearrangement joins TRBV11-3 to TRBJ2-5; D is undetermined. The CDR3 sequence is 15 residues long. Deletions cut 1 base from V and 6 bases from J, with 15 bases between. In germline, CDR1 is SGHNT, CDR2 YENEEA.

This clone was seen repeatedly, ten times or more. One base away lies a much larger clone, so this may be a sequencing read error. This chain connects TRBV6-1 to TRBJ2-1; tentative D call: TRBD2 (7 bases). This CDR3 comprises 14 residues. The germline V gene has CDR1 MNHNS and CDR2 SASEGT. The CDR3 protein is CASRGAGDYNEQLF. CDR3 nucleotides: TGTGCCAGCAGAGGGGCAGGGGACTACAATGAGCAGCTCTTC.

This clone appeared a few times. The rearrangement uses TRBV28 and TRBJ2-1; TRBD1 is a possible D gene (6 bases). Germline CDR1 MDHEN, CDR2 SYDVKM. CDR3 size: 18 residues. Trimming took off 5 bases at V and 2 bases at J, with 22 bases between the two ends. The CDR3 here is CASSPLPRTGITYNEQFF. The CDR3 DNA sequence: TGTGCCAGCAGTCCACTACCTCGAACAGGGATCACCTACAATGAGCAGTTCTTC.

This clone occurred many times. The chain combines TRBV12-3 or TRBV12-4 with TRBJ1-6; 9 nucleotides line up with TRBD1. With 2 bases clipped from V and 8 bases from J, the junction kept 1 base outside the gene matches. The CDR3 spans 14 residues. The CDR3 protein is CASSLRDRDSPLHF. The CDR3 DNA is TGTGCCAGCAGTTTAAGGGACAGGGATTCACCCCTCCACTTT.

This clone was observed many times. A single base separates this from a much larger clone, so it may be a read error. The chain couples TRBV29-1 to TRBJ1-1; tentative D call: TRBD1 (6 bases). The CDR3 has 14 amino acids. CDR1 is SQVTM, CDR2 ANQGSEA, per germline. V was pared by 3 bases and J by 4 bases, with 15 bases between. The CDR3 is CSVDTGHGSTEAFF. CDR3 nucleotides: TGCAGCGTTGACACAGGGCACGGGAGCACTGAAGCTTTCTTT.

Many counts were recorded for this clone. This may be a read error, as it is one base from a much larger clone. The rearrangement joins TRBV19 to TRBJ2-3, with 7 bases aligning to TRBD2. Germline CDR1 reads LNHDA; CDR2 reads SQIVND (reference sequence). CDR3 length equals 15 residues. After removal of 4 bases from V and 10 bases from J, the junction contained 14 bases not matched to a gene. CDR3 DNA: TGTGCCAGTAGTACTTCAGCGGGATCGCGGGGTGCGCAGTATTTT. It codes for CASSTSAGSRGAQYF.

The chain combines TRBV6-2 or TRBV6-3 with TRBJ1-1, with TRBD1 matching 9 bases. Losses at the gene ends were 6 bases for V and 11 bases for J; bases not matched to a gene: 10. Germline CDR1 MNHEY, CDR2 SVGEGT. CDR3 length: 13 residues. The CDR3 DNA reads TGTGCCAGCAGGGATACAGGGGGCTGGGAGGCTTTCTTT. It yields the protein CASRDTGGWEAFF.

The gene calls are TRBV30 and TRBJ1-6; D gene ambiguous. Germline V gene data show CDR1 as GTSNPN and CDR2 as SVGIG (reference sequence). The CDR3 runs to 13 residues. This CDR3 reads CACSRGRYSPLHF. Written as DNA, the CDR3 is TGTGCATGCAGCAGAGGGAGATATTCACCCCTCCACTTT.

This clone was detected a few times. V usage is TRBV19 and J usage is TRBJ2-6, with D maybe TRBD1 (6 bases). The ends were cut back, 7 bases at V and 2 bases at J, with 9 bases in the middle. CDR3 length equals 14 residues. Per germline, CDR1 LNHDA and CDR2 SQIVND (reference sequence). The CDR3 region has the DNA TGTGCCAGTACCCAGGGGCCTGGGGCCAACGTCCTGACTTTC. Translating gives CASTQGPGANVLTF.

This clone was seen repeatedly, ten times or more. The chain combines TRBV7-9 with TRBJ1-1; D gene ambiguous. The CDR3 has 13 residues. Germline assignment: CDR1 SEHNR and CDR2 FQNEAQ (reference sequence). Between the trimmed V and J ends, which lost 2 bases and 3 bases, there was a span of 7 bases. The CDR3 DNA reads TGTGCCAGCAGCTTATCCCGAGACACTGAAGCTTTCTTT. Translation gives CASSLSRDTEAFF.

Of note for this clone: Its ends do not fully match the called genes, so a read error is possible. The chain couples TRBV12-3 or TRBV12-4 to TRBJ1-1; no reliable D call. The CDR3 runs to 15 residues. The CDR3 loop reads CASSLEQILDTEAFF. CDR3 coding DNA: TGTGCCAGCAGCTTAGAACAGATTTTGGACACTGAAGCTTTCTTT.

The chain recombines TRBV2 with TRBJ1-3, with TRBD1 as a possible D gene (5 bases). The germline V gene has CDR1 SNHLY and CDR2 FYNNEI. The CDR3 is 18 amino acids. Trimming removed 3 bases from V and 0 bases from J, with 18 bases in between. CDR3 sequence: CASSDRDFSRTSGNTIYF. CDR3 in DNA: TGTGCCAGCAGTGACAGGGACTTTTCACGTACCTCTGGAAACACCATATATTTT.

This clone was observed many times. The chain carries TRBV5-1 and TRBJ2-5; 7 nucleotides agree with TRBD1. The germline CDR1 and CDR2 sequences are SGHRS and YFSETQ. The length of the CDR3 is 14 residues. Trimming at V came to 4 bases and at J to 2 bases, leaving 5 bases not matched to a gene. The CDR3 loop is CASSTRQGQETQYF. The CDR3 DNA is TGCGCCAGCAGCACCCGACAGGGTCAAGAGACCCAGTACTTC.

This clone was counted at least ten times. The V gene is TRBV11-2, the J gene TRBJ2-2; 10 bases match TRBD1. The CDR3 consists of 16 residues. V dropped 7 bases and J dropped 3; count of bases not matched to a gene: 8. The germline V gene encodes CDR1 SGHAT and CDR2 FQNNGV. This CDR3 is CASIRTGTGDTGELFF. CDR3 coding DNA: TGTGCCAGCATCCGGACCGGGACAGGGGACACCGGGGAGCTGTTTTTT.

The table lists this clone with a few counts. The genes are TRBV11-3 and TRBJ2-1, with D possibly matching TRBD2 (6 bases). The germline CDR1 and CDR2 sequences are SGHNT and YENEEA. CDR3 length equals 15 residues. V was cut by 5 bases and J by 6 bases, with 17 bases left in between. CDR3 nucleotide sequence: TGTGCCAGCAGCCCTCGACTAGGACTGTCCAATGAGCAGTTCTTC. This encodes CASSPRLGLSNEQFF.

This sequence joins TRBV28 and TRBJ2-7; 7 bases are a match to TRBD2. Per germline, CDR1 MDHEN and CDR2 SYDVKM. This CDR3 has 13 residues. V shed 11 bases, J shed 2 bases, and the junction held 9 bases outside the gene matches. In DNA form, the CDR3 reads TGTGCCGCGGGAGCGGGCTCGACCTACGAGCAGTACTTC. It specifies CAAGAGSTYEQYF.

This clone was seen at least ten times. The rearrangement uses TRBV7-2 and TRBJ2-7, with a weak D call TRBD2 (6 bases). V dropped 3 bases and J dropped 2 bases, with 8 bases sitting between them. The CDR3 loop spans 13 amino acids. CDR1 and CDR2 from the germline V gene are SGHTA and FQGNSA. In DNA, the CDR3 is TGTGCCAGCAGCTTGGGACTTGCCTACGAGCAGTACTTC. It yields the protein CASSLGLAYEQYF.

The table lists this clone with many counts. The V gene is TRBV4-1, the J gene TRBJ2-1, with 14 bases that match TRBD2. Germline V gene lookup returns CDR1 MGHRA and CDR2 YSYEKL. The CDR3 contains 17 residues. Trimming cost V 2 bases and J 4 bases; bases outside gene matches: 4. CDR3 amino acids: CASSQIGTSGSYNEQFF. The CDR3, as DNA: TGCGCCAGCAGCCAAATAGGGACTAGCGGGAGTTACAATGAGCAGTTCTTC.

The chain employs TRBV28 and TRBJ1-6; D gene uncertain. Trimming removed 3 bases at V and 6 bases at J, with 12 bases between. This CDR3 is 15 amino acids long. CDR1 MDHEN and CDR2 SYDVKM come from the germline V gene. This CDR3 is CASSFLGSTNSPLHF. Written as DNA, the CDR3 is TGTGCCAGCAGTTTTCTGGGGTCAACTAATTCACCCCTCCACTTT.

This clone occurred many times. V gene TRBV27 combines with J gene TRBJ2-7, with 11 bases lining up with TRBD2. V lost 6 bases, J lost 4 bases, and 2 bases stayed unmatched. The germline gives CDR1 MNHEY, CDR2 SMNVEV (reference sequence). This CDR3 is built from 13 residues. CDR3 coding DNA: TGTGCCAGCAGGACTAGCGGGATTTACGAGCAGTACTTC. It codes for CASRTSGIYEQYF.